These 10 T cell receptor beta chains were sequenced from one sample in a study of beta chain features in type 1 diabetes. Study-wide findings and caveats: Moderately but significantly shorter TCRB CDR3s were found in Type 1 diabetes patients in all four CD4+ subsets.

Every bit of the isolated RNA underwent reverse transcription, so sequencing read expressed TCRB transcripts. The table came from immunoSEQ multiplex PCR; TCRdb's copy has only in-frame clones and leaves some out. The table includes about 160,000 clones, roughly 10% detected once. Their antigen targets remain unknown. The sample consisted of central memory CD4+ T cells from blood. The receptors were gathered from a woman aged 30 to 39 with type 1 diabetes.

This clone was detected only a few times. CDR3 in amino acids: CASSGHLFASEDNEQFF. The CDR3, as DNA: TGTGCCAGCAGTGGGCACCTTTTCGCTAGCGAGGATAATGAGCAGTTCTTC. The gene calls are TRBV2 and TRBJ2-1; a possible D gene is TRBD2 (6 bases). The V end lost 4 bases, the J end lost 7 bases, and 23 bases lay between the germline ends. This CDR3 has 17 amino acids. Germline lookup yields CDR1 SNHLY and CDR2 FYNNEI. Full variable domain (rest looked up from reference TRBV2 and TRBJ2-1): EPEVTQTPSHQVTQMGQEVILRCVPISNHLYFYWYRQILGQKVEFLVSFYNNEISEKSEIFDDQFSVERPDGSNFTLKIRSTKLEDSAMYFCASSGHLFASEDNEQFFGPGTRLTVL.

This clone has only a few counts. As DNA, the CDR3 is TGTGCCAGCAACCCGGCTAGCGGGAAGAGGGAGCAGTTCTTC. It yields the protein CASNPASGKREQFF. This chain uses TRBV27 with TRBJ2-1; the match to TRBD2 covers 9 bases. There are 14 residues in the CDR3. Germline assignment: CDR1 MNHEY and CDR2 SMNVEV (reference sequence). Germline trimming cut 7 bases from V and 10 bases from J; bases unmatched to any gene: 11.

This rearrangement joins TRBV7-9 to TRBJ1-2; D gene unclear. The germline CDR1 and CDR2 sequences are SEHNR and FQNEAQ (reference sequence). This CDR3 is built from 17 residues. Deletions cut 5 bases from V and 4 bases from J, with 23 bases between. CDR3 protein: CASSESPAWEGSYGYTF. CDR3 coding DNA: TGTGCCAGCAGCGAAAGCCCCGCATGGGAGGGTTCCTATGGCTACACCTTC. The variable domain in full, with the rest retrieved from reference TRBV7-9 and TRBJ1-2, is DTGVSQNPRHKITKRGQNVTFRCDPISEHNRLYWYRQTLGQGPEFLTYFQNEAQLEKSRLLSDRFSAERPKGSFSTLEIQRTEQGDSAMYLCASSESPAWEGSYGYTFGSGTRLTVV.

This clone was counted between two and nine times. This chain uses TRBV7-2 with TRBJ2-3; D unresolved. Trimming took off 7 bases at V and 3 bases at J, with 14 bases between the two ends. The germline V gene has CDR1 SGHTA and CDR2 FQGNSA. This CDR3 is 14 amino acids long. The CDR3 sequence is CASKRQSATDTQYF. The CDR3 DNA reads as TGTGCCAGCAAACGACAAAGTGCGACAGATACGCAGTATTTT.

V usage is TRBV5-4 and J usage is TRBJ1-2; a weak D match, TRBD1 (5 bases). Per the germline V gene, CDR1 is SGHNT and CDR2 is YYREEE (reference sequence). Trimming removed 4 bases from V and 3 bases from J, with 7 bases in between. The CDR3 is made up of 12 amino acids. The chain's CDR3 is CASSQGDYGYTF. For the CDR3, the DNA is TGTGCCAGCAGCCAAGGGGACTATGGCTACACCTTC.

This clone was counted between two and nine times. J is TRBJ2-1 and V is TRBV20-1, with D unclear. The CDR3 sequence is 10 residues long. V lost 5 bases, J lost 7 bases, and 6 bases lay in between. Germline V gene sequence: CDR1 DFQATT, CDR2 SNEGSKA (reference sequence). The CDR3 DNA is TGCAGTGCTCCCCGGAATGAGCAGTTCTTC. It translates to CSAPRNEQFF.

The chain recombines TRBV18 with TRBJ2-2; D call uncertain. V dropped 5 bases and J dropped 5 bases, with 9 bases sitting between them. This CDR3 is 13 amino acids long. CDR1 KGHSH and CDR2 LQKENI come from the germline V gene. CDR3 sequence (DNA): TGTGCCAGCTCAGCGTCTAGGACCGGGGAGCTGTTTTTT. It is translated as CASSASRTGELFF.

The chain employs TRBV5-1 and TRBJ1-2, with D uncertain. The length of the CDR3 is 15 residues. Germline V gene data show CDR1 as SGHRS and CDR2 as YFSETQ. Between the trimmed V and J ends, which lost 0 bases and 6 bases, there was a span of 15 bases. The CDR3 DNA reads as TGCGCCAGCAGCTTGGATGGGCCGGGGTCCCATGGCTACACCTTC. Translating it yields CASSLDGPGSHGYTF.

This chain uses TRBV28 with TRBJ2-7, with 9 bases matching TRBD1. V lost 10 bases and J lost 5; bases outside the gene matches: 12. The CDR3 is 14 amino acids. Germline V gene lookup returns CDR1 MDHEN and CDR2 SYDVKM. The CDR3 sequence is CATTVPQGAHEQYF. In DNA form, the CDR3 reads TGTGCCACAACCGTTCCACAGGGGGCCCACGAGCAGTACTTC.

This clone was counted a few times. The gene calls are TRBV11-1 and TRBJ1-1, with D unresolved. From germline, CDR1 is SGHAT and CDR2 FQDESV (reference sequence). The CDR3 runs 11 residues. V was shortened by 5 bases and J by 10 bases, with 11 bases between the two germline ends. CDR3 in amino acids: CASSDKGRAFF. CDR3 nucleotides: TGTGCCAGCAGCGATAAAGGGAGAGCTTTCTTT.